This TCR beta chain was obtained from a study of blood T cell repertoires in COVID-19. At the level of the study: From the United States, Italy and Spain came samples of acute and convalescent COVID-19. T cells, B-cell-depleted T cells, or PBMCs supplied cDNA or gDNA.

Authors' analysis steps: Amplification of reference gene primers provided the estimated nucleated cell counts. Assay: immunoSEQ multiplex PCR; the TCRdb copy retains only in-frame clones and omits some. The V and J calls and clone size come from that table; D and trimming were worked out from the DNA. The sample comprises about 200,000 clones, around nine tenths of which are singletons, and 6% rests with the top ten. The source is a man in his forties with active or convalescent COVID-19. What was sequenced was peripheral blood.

The CDR3 reads CASSQTSGGASDTQYF. As DNA, the CDR3 is TGTGCCAGCAGCCAAACTAGCGGGGGGGCCTCAGATACGCAGTATTTT. This chain connects TRBV7-3 to TRBJ2-3; 13 bases match TRBD2. The V segment lost 5 bases and the J segment 4 bases; nucleotides outside the gene matches: 6. Germline CDR1 is SGHTA and CDR2 is FQGTGA. This CDR3 region has 16 residues.